The T cell receptor beta chain described here comes from a study of blood T cell repertoires in COVID-19 (dated by TCRdb to the early 2020s). Background on the whole study: Collaborator samples came from the United States, Italy and Spain and covered acute and convalescent phases of COVID-19. The prospective study material was composed of cDNA or gDNA derived from T cells, B-cell-depleted T cells, or PBMCs. Deeply sampled blood TCRbeta repertoires from subjects exposed to, actively infected with, or recovered from COVID-19 were included in the dataset. The repertoires were released in a freely available public database intended as a resource for research on the immune response to SARS-CoV-2. Samples came from the ongoing ImmuneRACE study (first 160 participants) plus 1,254 subjects from 6 global collaborators. A de-identified subject ID, COVID-19 status, age in years and sex were almost always included in the sample metadata. Where available, HLA class I and class II types were taken from metadata supplied by the sample provider and were not determined by assay-based typing.

The CDR3, from cysteine to phenylalanine, totals 15 residues. Only the CDR3 region is kept as DNA, spanning 45 bases read in frame from base 1. The germline ends are 19 bases apart after V is trimmed by 6 bases and J by 5 bases. Sequences MNHEY (CDR1) and SVGAGI (CDR2) are obtained from the germline V gene. General conclusions and limits of the study: Clinical and demographic metadata were provided uncurated, with the amount varying by source and participant.

Concerning this clone: The target of this receptor is not known. No base qualities exist here, and no much larger clone lies one base off it.

Collaborating institutions collected whole blood in K2EDTA tubes following their own protocols. For TCRbeta analysis, collaborator samples were shipped as frozen whole blood, as isolated PBMCs, or as DNA extracted from either sample type. TCRbeta CDR3 regions were amplified from genomic DNA using the immunoSEQ Assay, a bias-controlled multiplex PCR. The published analysis was carried out like this. Within the assay, amplification of reference gene primers was used to estimate how many nucleated cells each sample contained. To quantify the absolute abundance of each unique TCRbeta CDR3 rearrangement, sequence reads were collapsed and filtered. For each sample, productive Simpson clonality was calculated as the square root of Simpson's diversity index across productive rearrangements. TCRdb provides this immuneACCESS table in a form limited to in-frame rearrangements. Some clones are lacking; in checked studies, under half of them reflect an unresolved V gene, and why the rest are absent is not known. V, J and clone size reflect that table, while D and trimming were determined from the DNA. For this sample the table gives 80,000 to 100,000 clones, of which about four fifths were detected only once. The top ten clonotypes cover around 20% of the sample.

Sequencing input: peripheral blood. The rearranged chain carries TRBV6-5 and TRBJ1-1; the D segment cannot be called with confidence. The origin of this receptor is a human donor in a cohort sampled during active COVID-19. The CDR3 reads as follows: CASSRSAGSATEAFF. In nucleotides, the sequence is TGTGCCAGCAGCCGGTCTGCGGGCAGTGCAACTGAAGCTTTCTTT.